These T cell receptor beta chains were read from a single sample in a study of T-cell reconstitution after alpha-beta-depleted transplantation in children. MiXCR, applied by TCRdb to the PCR reads, yields one record per CDR3 protein. Of 150,000 to 250,000 distinct CDR3 sequences listed, roughly 14% were seen once; the top ten hold less than 15%. The specimen comprised PBMCs from the stem cell graft donor, sampled from the stem cell graft. These receptors all come from a human donor who donated a stem cell graft to a child with acute lymphoblastic leukemia. The CDR3 runs from the conserved cysteine through the conserved F or W. D genes are given only for firm matches. Where a row states a size, it is once, few, many or the class of an expanded clone; other rows omit it.

DNA,CDR3,size,J,D,V
TGCGCCAGCAGCTTGCTGACCAGCGCCCAAGAGACCCAGTACTTC,CASSLLTSAQETQYF,many,TRBJ2-5,NA,TRBV5-1
TGTGCCAGCAGCTTAGCATCAGGGGAGGGCACTGAAGCTTTCTTT,CASSLASGEGTEAFF,NA,TRBJ1-1,NA,TRBV11-3
TGCAGCGTTGATTTGGGATGGGGCTACACCTTC,CSVDLGWGYTF,NA,TRBJ1-2,NA,TRBV29-1
TGCGCCAGCAGCTTGAGGGTCGGGACAGTGAACACCGGGGAGCTGTTTTTT,CASSLRVGTVNTGELFF,many,TRBJ2-2,TRBD1,TRBV5-1
TGCGCCAGCAGCTTGGTCACTAGCGGCCAAGAGACCCAGTACTTC,CASSLVTSGQETQYF,many,TRBJ2-5,TRBD2,TRBV5-1
TGCAGTGCTTTAGACAGTAATGAAAAACTGTTTTTT,CSALDSNEKLFF,many,TRBJ1-4,NA,TRBV20-1
TGTGCCAGCAGCCCGTCTGTCGGAGCGGGAGTTCCCCACGAGCAGTACTTC,CASSPSVGAGVPHEQYF,many,TRBJ2-7,TRBD2,TRBV7-8
TGTGCCAGCAGCACTTTATTTGAGGGCTATGGCTACACCTTC,CASSTLFEGYGYTF,NA,TRBJ1-2,NA,TRBV5-6
TGTGCCAGCAGCTCCGGAATAGCGGAAACCGGGGAGCTGTTTTTT,CASSSGIAETGELFF,NA,TRBJ2-2,NA,TRBV4-2
TGTGCCTTCAGTCCCCCGCCCTTTAGACTAGCGGGAGTTGCTGAGCAGTTCTTC,CAFSPPPFRLAGVAEQFF,once,TRBJ2-1,TRBD2,TRBV10-3
TGTGCCAGCAGCTTAGGAAGACTAGCGGGAGGCACCGGGGAGCTGTTTTTT,CASSLGRLAGGTGELFF,many,TRBJ2-2,TRBD2,TRBV7-2
TGTGCCTGGGGCTGGGGACTAGCGGGAGTATATGAGCAGTTCTTC,CAWGWGLAGVYEQFF,many,TRBJ2-1,TRBD2,TRBV30
TGTGCCAGCAGCGGACGGGAGGACCAAGAGACCCAGTACTTC,CASSGREDQETQYF,many,TRBJ2-5,TRBD2,TRBV12-3/TRBV12-4
TGTGCCAGCAGCTTAGAGCGGAACTATGGCTACACCTTC,CASSLERNYGYTF,many,TRBJ1-2,NA,TRBV7-8
TGTGCCAGCAGCGGGCCTAGCGGCCTCAATGAGCAGTTCTTC,CASSGPSGLNEQFF,NA,TRBJ2-1,TRBD2,TRBV11-2
TGCGCCAGCAGCCAAGAGCGAAGAGGCAGGGCGTACACTGAAGCTTTCTTT,CASSQERRGRAYTEAFF,many,TRBJ1-1,NA,TRBV4-1
TGCAGCCCAGGGGACAGGGCGAACACTGAAGCTTTCTTT,CSPGDRANTEAFF,few,TRBJ1-1,TRBD1,TRBV29-1
TGTGCCAGCAGTTTAATAGCGGTGACCGGGGAGCTGTTTTTT,CASSLIAVTGELFF,NA,TRBJ2-2,NA,TRBV12-3/TRBV12-4
TGTGCCAGCAGCGTCCGGGACAGGGGTAGCGAGCAGTACTTC,CASSVRDRGSEQYF,many,TRBJ2-7,TRBD1,TRBV7-9
TGTGCCAGCAGTTTTAGCGCTGGCTATACGCAGTATTTT,CASSFSAGYTQYF,many,TRBJ2-3,NA,TRBV28
TGTGCCAGCAGTAGGGACATTCCTAGGACTGAAGCTTTCTTT,CASSRDIPRTEAFF,many,TRBJ1-1,NA,TRBV6-1
TGCGCCAGCAGCCCTACCTCGACAGGTGCCTACGAGCAGTACTTC,CASSPTSTGAYEQYF,many,TRBJ2-7,NA,TRBV5-1
TGCAGTGTAGCGGGAGGGCCAGATACGCAGTATTTT,CSVAGGPDTQYF,many,TRBJ2-3,TRBD2,TRBV20-1
TGTGCCAGTACCAATGGGTTAGCCACTGAAGCTTTCTTT,CASTNGLATEAFF,NA,TRBJ1-1,NA,TRBV19
TGCGCCAGCAGCCCTAACAGGGTTACCTACAATGAGCAGTTCTTC,CASSPNRVTYNEQFF,many,TRBJ2-1,NA,TRBV4-1
TGTGCCAGCAGCCGTTGGACTAGCGGTGACAATGAGCAGTTCTTC,CASSRWTSGDNEQFF,many,TRBJ2-1,TRBD2,TRBV7-8
TGTGCCAGCTTCCGACTAGCGGGAGGGAACAATGAGCAGTTCTTC,CASFRLAGGNNEQFF,NA,TRBJ2-1,TRBD2,TRBV12-3/TRBV12-4
TGCAGCGTTGGGGGGGTAGAAGGGCCCCAGCATTTT,CSVGGVEGPQHF,NA,TRBJ1-5,NA,TRBV29-1
TGCAGTGCTAGAGCCCCTGGGGGGTCCGGGGAGCTGTTTTTT,CSARAPGGSGELFF,NA,TRBJ2-2,NA,TRBV20-1
TGTGCCAGCAGGAGACCCGACAGGGACGAAAAACTGTTTTTT,CASRRPDRDEKLFF,many,TRBJ1-4,TRBD1,TRBV6-1
TGTGCCAGCAGTTCAGGGGGGCCTGGAAACACCATATATTTT,CASSSGGPGNTIYF,many,TRBJ1-3,TRBD1,TRBV27
TGTGCCATCAGTGACGGCGTGGCCCGGGGAGCAGAAGCTTTCTTT,CAISDGVARGAEAFF,many,TRBJ1-1,NA,TRBV10-3
TGTGCCAGCAGCGACACCGGGACAGCGAATCAGCCCCAGCATTTT,CASSDTGTANQPQHF,few,TRBJ1-5,TRBD1,TRBV7-2
TGTGCCAGTAGTCCCGGACGGGAGCCCCAGCATTTT,CASSPGREPQHF,few,TRBJ1-5,NA,TRBV19
TGTGCCATCTCCCCGGGGACTAGCGGGAGTTCGGCCAAAAACATTCAGTACTTC,CAISPGTSGSSAKNIQYF,many,TRBJ2-4,TRBD2,TRBV10-3
TGCAGCGTTGGGCCGGAACAGGGGAATGAAAAACTGTTTTTT,CSVGPEQGNEKLFF,NA,TRBJ1-4,TRBD1,TRBV29-1
TGTGCCAGCAGCTTAGCGCCGGGAAGCACAGATACGCAGTATTTT,CASSLAPGSTDTQYF,many,TRBJ2-3,NA,TRBV7-6
TGCAGCGTTGTCCAAAACAGGGGGGTAGAAACCTACGAGCAGTACTTC,CSVVQNRGVETYEQYF,many,TRBJ2-7,TRBD1,TRBV29-1
TGTGCCAGCAGCTTGTGGGGCTCCTACGAGCAGTACTTC,CASSLWGSYEQYF,many,TRBJ2-7,NA,TRBV5-4
TGCGCCAGCAGCTTGGCGGGAGGGCAGGATGAGCAGTTCTTC,CASSLAGGQDEQFF,many,TRBJ2-1,TRBD2,TRBV5-1
TGTGCCACACATACACTCCAGGGGGGCACTGAAGCTTTCTTT,CATHTLQGGTEAFF,NA,TRBJ1-1,TRBD1,TRBV28
TGCGCCAGCAGCTCGGGTCTGTCCCCTCTCGGGGGCTACACCTTC,CASSSGLSPLGGYTF,many,TRBJ1-2,NA,TRBV5-1
TGCAGTGCTAGAGATCGATGGCTAGCGGAGCACAATGAGCAGTTCTTC,CSARDRWLAEHNEQFF,many,TRBJ2-1,TRBD2,TRBV20-1
TGCAGCGTGGGCGATGGGTCTAGCGGGAGCGATGAGCAGTTCTTC,CSVGDGSSGSDEQFF,many,TRBJ2-1,TRBD2,TRBV29-1
TGTGCCTGGGCCCTCACCACTGAAGCTTTCTTT,CAWALTTEAFF,many,TRBJ1-1,NA,TRBV30
TGTGCCAGCAGTCTACGGACGAGCCGAAACAATGAGCAGTTCTTC,CASSLRTSRNNEQFF,few,TRBJ2-1,NA,TRBV3-1
TGCAGCGTAAGAGGACAGGGTTACACTGAAGCTTTCTTT,CSVRGQGYTEAFF,NA,TRBJ1-1,TRBD1,TRBV29-1
TGTGCCAGCAGCCAAATGTTCCCGGTGGACACCGGGGAGCTGTTTTTT,CASSQMFPVDTGELFF,NA,TRBJ2-2,NA,TRBV3-1
TGCGCCAGCAGCCAAGCCGGGACAGGCACCTACGAGCAGTACTTC,CASSQAGTGTYEQYF,NA,TRBJ2-7,TRBD1,TRBV4-1
TGTGCCAGCAGTTTAGCCTTTCTAGCGGGGCTTTTGCACGAGCAGTACTTC,CASSLAFLAGLLHEQYF,many,TRBJ2-7,TRBD2,TRBV12-3/TRBV12-4